This TCR beta chain was identified in a study of STAT3 mutations in large granular lymphocyte leukemia. At the level of the study: More than half of T-LGLL patients received immunosuppressive therapy.

A remark on this clone: Its antigen is as yet unknown.

Profiling relied on immunoSEQ multiplex PCR, and the TCRdb table lists in-frame clones only, not all of them. This sample has 10,000 to 15,000 clones, with about nine tenths found just once. The study, taken as a whole, reports: Every T-LGLL patient had at least one immunodominant TCRbeta clonotype. All newly emerging clones after therapy were STAT3 wild type.

The CDR3 sequence is 14 residues long. The germline CDR1 and CDR2 sequences are MNHEY and SVGAGI. V gave up 2 bases and J gave up 5 bases, with 7 bases separating them. The gene calls are TRBV6-5 and TRBJ1-6, with D perhaps matching TRBD1 (5 bases). This clonotype was obtained from a human donor with T large granular lymphocyte leukemia. Some clones in this sample may be carry-over from other donors' samples. Material: PBMCs. The DNA for the CDR3 is TGTGCCAGCAGTTACGGGGGAAATAATTCACCCCTCCACTTT. Protein sequence: CASSYGGNNSPLHF.